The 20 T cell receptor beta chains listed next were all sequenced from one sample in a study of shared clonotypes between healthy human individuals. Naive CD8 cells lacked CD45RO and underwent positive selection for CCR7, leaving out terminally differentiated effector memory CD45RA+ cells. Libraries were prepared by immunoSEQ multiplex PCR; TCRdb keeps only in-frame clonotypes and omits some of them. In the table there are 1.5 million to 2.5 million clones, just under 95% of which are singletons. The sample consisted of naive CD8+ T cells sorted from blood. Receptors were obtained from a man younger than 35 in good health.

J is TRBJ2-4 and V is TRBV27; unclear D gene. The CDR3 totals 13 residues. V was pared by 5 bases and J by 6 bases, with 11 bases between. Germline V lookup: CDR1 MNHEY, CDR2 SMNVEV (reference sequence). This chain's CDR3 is CASSETPPNIQYF. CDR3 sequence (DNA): TGTGCCAGCAGTGAGACCCCGCCAAACATTCAGTACTTC.

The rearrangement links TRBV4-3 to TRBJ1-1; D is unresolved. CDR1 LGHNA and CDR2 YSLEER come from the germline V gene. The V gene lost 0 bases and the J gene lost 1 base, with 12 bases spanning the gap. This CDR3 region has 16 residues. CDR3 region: CASSQDLWTENTEAFF. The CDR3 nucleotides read TGCGCCAGCAGCCAAGATCTCTGGACCGAGAACACTGAAGCTTTCTTT.

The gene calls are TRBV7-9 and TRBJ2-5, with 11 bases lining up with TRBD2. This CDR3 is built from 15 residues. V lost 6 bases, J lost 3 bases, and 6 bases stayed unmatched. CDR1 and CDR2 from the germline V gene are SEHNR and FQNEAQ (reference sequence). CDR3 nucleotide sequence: TGTGCCAGCAGTCATGTGACTAGCGGGGAAGAGACCCAGTACTTC. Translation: CASSHVTSGEETQYF.

CDR3 amino acids: CASSHTGTEQFF. CDR3 coding DNA: TGTGCCAGCAGCCATACAGGGACTGAGCAGTTCTTC. This rearrangement joins TRBV7-9 to TRBJ2-1, with D possibly matching TRBD1 (6 bases). Germline V CDR1 and CDR2: SEHNR, FQNEAQ (reference sequence). The CDR3 totals 12 residues. V was shortened by 5 bases and J by 9 bases, with 11 bases between the two germline ends.

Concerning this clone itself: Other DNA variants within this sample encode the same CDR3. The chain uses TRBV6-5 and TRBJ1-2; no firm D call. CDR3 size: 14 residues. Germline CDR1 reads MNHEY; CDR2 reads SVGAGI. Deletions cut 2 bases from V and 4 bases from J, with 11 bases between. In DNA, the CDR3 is TGTGCCAGCAGTTACAGTGAGGGTTTCTATGGCTACACCTTC. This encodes CASSYSEGFYGYTF.

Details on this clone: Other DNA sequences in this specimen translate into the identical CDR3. The CDR3 region has the DNA TGCGCCAGCAGCCAAGATCGTGAGGAGACCCAGTACTTC. Translated: CASSQDREETQYF. This rearrangement joins TRBV4-3 to TRBJ2-5; D uncertain. Trimming cost V 0 bases and J 5 bases, with 7 bases left between them. Germline V gene data show CDR1 as LGHNA and CDR2 as YSLEER. The CDR3 is 13 residues long.

The CDR3 reads CASSLGEVGSPLHF. CDR3 DNA: TGTGCCAGCAGCTTAGGGGAGGTGGGATCACCCCTCCACTTT. The chain recombines TRBV7-2 with TRBJ1-6; D not certain. V gave up 1 base and J gave up 10 bases, with 11 bases separating them. This CDR3 region has 14 residues. The germline gives CDR1 SGHTA, CDR2 FQGNSA.

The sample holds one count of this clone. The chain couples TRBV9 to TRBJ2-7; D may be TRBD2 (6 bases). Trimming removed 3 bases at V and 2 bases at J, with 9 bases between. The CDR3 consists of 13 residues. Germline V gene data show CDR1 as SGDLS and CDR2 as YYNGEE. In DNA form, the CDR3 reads TGTGCCAGCAGCGGGGGGGTAACCTACGAGCAGTACTTC. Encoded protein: CASSGGVTYEQYF.

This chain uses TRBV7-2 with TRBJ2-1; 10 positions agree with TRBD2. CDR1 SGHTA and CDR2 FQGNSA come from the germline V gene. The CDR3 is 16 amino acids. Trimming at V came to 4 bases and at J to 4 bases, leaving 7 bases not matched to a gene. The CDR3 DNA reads TGTGCCAGCAGCTGGTCTAGCGGGAGCACGTACAATGAGCAGTTCTTC. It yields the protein CASSWSSGSTYNEQFF.

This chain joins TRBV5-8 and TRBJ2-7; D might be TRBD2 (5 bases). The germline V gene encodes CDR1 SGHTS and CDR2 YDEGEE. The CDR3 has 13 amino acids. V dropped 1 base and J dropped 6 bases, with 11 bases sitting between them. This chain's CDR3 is CASSLLGVSEQYF. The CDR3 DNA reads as TGTGCCAGCAGCTTGCTGGGAGTATCCGAGCAGTACTTC.

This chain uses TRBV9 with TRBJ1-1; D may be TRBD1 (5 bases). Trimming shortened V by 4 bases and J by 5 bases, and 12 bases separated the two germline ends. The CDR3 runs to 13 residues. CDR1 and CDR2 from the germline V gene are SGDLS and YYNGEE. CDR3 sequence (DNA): TGTGCCAGCAGCACCCCAGGGCGTACTGAAGCTTTCTTT. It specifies CASSTPGRTEAFF.

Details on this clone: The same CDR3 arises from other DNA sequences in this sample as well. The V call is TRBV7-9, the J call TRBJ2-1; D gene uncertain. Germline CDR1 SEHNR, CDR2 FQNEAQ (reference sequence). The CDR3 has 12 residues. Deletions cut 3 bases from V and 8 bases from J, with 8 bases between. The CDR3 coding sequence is TGTGCCAGCAGCTTCCCTCGAGATGAGCAGTTCTTC. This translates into CASSFPRDEQFF.

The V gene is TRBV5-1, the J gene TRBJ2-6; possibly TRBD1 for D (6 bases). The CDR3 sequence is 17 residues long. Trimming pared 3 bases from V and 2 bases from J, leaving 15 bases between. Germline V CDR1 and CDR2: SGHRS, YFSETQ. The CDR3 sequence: CASSWAIAGAGANVLTF. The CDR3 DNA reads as TGCGCCAGCAGCTGGGCCATCGCAGGGGCTGGGGCCAACGTCCTGACTTTC.

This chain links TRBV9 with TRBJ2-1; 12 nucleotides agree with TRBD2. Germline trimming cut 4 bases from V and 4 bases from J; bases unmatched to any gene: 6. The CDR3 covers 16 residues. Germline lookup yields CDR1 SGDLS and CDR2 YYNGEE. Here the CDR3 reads CASSTRLAGVYNEQFF. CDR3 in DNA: TGTGCCAGCAGCACCCGACTAGCGGGGGTGTACAATGAGCAGTTCTTC.

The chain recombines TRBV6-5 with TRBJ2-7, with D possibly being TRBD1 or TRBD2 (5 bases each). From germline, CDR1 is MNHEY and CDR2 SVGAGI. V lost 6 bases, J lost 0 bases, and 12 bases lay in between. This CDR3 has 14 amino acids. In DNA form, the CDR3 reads TGTGCCAGCAGATCCCGGGACGGCTCCTACGAGCAGTACTTC. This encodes CASRSRDGSYEQYF.

As DNA, the CDR3 is TGTGCCAGCAGCATTCGAGGCGGATCGGGGACCCAGTACTTC. Protein sequence: CASSIRGGSGTQYF. The gene calls are TRBV5-4 and TRBJ2-5, with no clear D. The CDR3 covers 14 residues. The V and J ends lost 4 bases and 7 bases respectively, with 17 bases between them. From germline, CDR1 is SGHNT and CDR2 YYREEE (reference sequence).

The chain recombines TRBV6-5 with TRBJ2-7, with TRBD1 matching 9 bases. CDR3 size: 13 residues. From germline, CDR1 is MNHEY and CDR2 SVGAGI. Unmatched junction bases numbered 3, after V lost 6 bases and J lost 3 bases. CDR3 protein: CASRWTGDYEQYF. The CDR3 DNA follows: TGTGCCAGCAGATGGACAGGGGACTACGAGCAGTACTTC.

CDR3 coding DNA: TGTGCCAGCAGCCCCTACCTAACGGGGGGCACCGGGGAGCTGTTTTTT. Its translation: CASSPYLTGGTGELFF. The V gene is TRBV4-2, the J gene TRBJ2-2, with TRBD2 matching over 7 bases. V shed 4 bases, J shed 4 bases, and the junction held 9 bases outside the gene matches. Germline lookup yields CDR1 LGHNA and CDR2 YNFKEQ. This CDR3 contains 16 residues.

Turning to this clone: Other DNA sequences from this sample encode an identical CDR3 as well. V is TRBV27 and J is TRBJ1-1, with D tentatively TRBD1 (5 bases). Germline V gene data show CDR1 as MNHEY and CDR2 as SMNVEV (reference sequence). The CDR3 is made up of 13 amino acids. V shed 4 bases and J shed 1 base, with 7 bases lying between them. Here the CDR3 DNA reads TGTGCCAGCAGTTCAACAGGGAACACTGAAGCTTTCTTT. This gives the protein CASSSTGNTEAFF.

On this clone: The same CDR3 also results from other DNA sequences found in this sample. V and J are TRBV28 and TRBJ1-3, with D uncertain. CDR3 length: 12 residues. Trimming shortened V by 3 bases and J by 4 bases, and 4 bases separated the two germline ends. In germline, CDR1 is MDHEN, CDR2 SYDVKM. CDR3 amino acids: CASSFSGNTIYF. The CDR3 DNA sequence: TGTGCCAGCAGTTTTTCCGGAAACACCATATATTTT.